A selection of T cell receptor beta chains follows, all from one sample in a study of blood T cell repertoires in COVID-19. TCRdb keeps only in-frame clones here, not all; method: immunoSEQ multiplex PCR. This repertoire shows about 160,000 clones, around 84% found once; its top ten account for approximately 6%. Sequencing was done on a sample of PBMCs or T cells enriched from blood (not recorded which). These receptors all stem from a man aged 35-49 years who had recovered from COVID-19. CDR3s include the opening cysteine and the closing phenylalanine or tryptophan. Fields, in order: CDR3 protein, V gene, J gene, CDR3 length.

CDR3: CASQVETQETQYF; V: TRBV10-2; J: TRBJ2-5; length: 13
CDR3: CASSLAQGREKLFF; V: TRBV5-6; J: TRBJ1-4; length: 14
CDR3: CSVEVSGPETQYF; V: TRBV29-1; J: TRBJ2-5; length: 13
CDR3: CASSHRTSGGNNEQFF; V: TRBV5-1; J: TRBJ2-1; length: 16
CDR3: CASNQPRGQPRTDTQYF; V: TRBV7-6; J: TRBJ2-3; length: 17
CDR3: CASRGTGRSGYTF; V: TRBV2; J: TRBJ1-2; length: 13
CDR3: CASWPGHGLDEQFF; V: TRBV6-5; J: TRBJ2-1; length: 14
CDR3: CASSRVSEQYF; V: TRBV2; J: TRBJ2-7; length: 11
CDR3: CASMREARETQYF; V: TRBV27; J: TRBJ2-5; length: 13
CDR3: CASRRTGVHIDEQFF; V: TRBV19; J: TRBJ2-1; length: 15
CDR3: CASSLQGVGSPLHF; V: TRBV14; J: TRBJ1-6; length: 14
CDR3: CASSLGTGGTTEAFF; V: TRBV7-9; J: TRBJ1-1; length: 15
CDR3: CASSQGGQETQYF; V: TRBV3-1/TRBV3-2; J: TRBJ2-5; length: 13
CDR3: CAASGGDRSGNTIYF; V: TRBV6-5; J: TRBJ1-3; length: 15
CDR3: CASSDDIQRVPF; V: TRBV25-1; J: TRBJ1-1; length: 12
CDR3: CASSPATGPGQPQHF; V: TRBV9; J: TRBJ1-5; length: 15
CDR3: CAIRVRDSNTEAFF; V: TRBV10-3; J: TRBJ1-1; length: 14
CDR3: CASSPDSGNSYNEQFF; V: TRBV18; J: TRBJ2-1; length: 16
CDR3: CASSQDLLAGLTDTQYF; V: TRBV3-1/TRBV3-2; J: TRBJ2-3; length: 17
CDR3: CASSFEAFSNTEAFF; V: TRBV5-6; J: TRBJ1-1; length: 15
CDR3: CASSSQGDTEAFF; V: TRBV5-1; J: TRBJ1-1; length: 13
CDR3: CAIKRDAVNNEQFF; V: TRBV10-3; J: TRBJ2-1; length: 14
CDR3: CASSLGRSPFSGANVLTF; V: TRBV7-7; J: TRBJ2-6; length: 18
CDR3: CASSFDSLGYGYTF; V: TRBV18; J: TRBJ1-2; length: 14
CDR3: CASTDREDYGYTF; V: TRBV6-5; J: TRBJ1-2; length: 13
CDR3: CATSEARTGANVLTF; V: TRBV24-1; J: TRBJ2-6; length: 15
CDR3: CASSPQSNYGYTF; V: TRBV9; J: TRBJ1-2; length: 13
CDR3: CASSQRVQGAGETQYF; V: TRBV3-1/TRBV3-2; J: TRBJ2-5; length: 16
CDR3: CASSYSLLAKQTQYF; V: TRBV6-5; J: TRBJ2-5; length: 15
CDR3: CASSLETASEKLFF; V: TRBV5-4; J: TRBJ1-4; length: 14
CDR3: CASSYTDRGYGYTF; V: TRBV11-2; J: TRBJ1-2; length: 14
CDR3: CASSSAAGLSSTDTQYF; V: TRBV5-1; J: TRBJ2-3; length: 17
CDR3: CASAETVNTEAFF; V: TRBV6-5; J: TRBJ1-1; length: 13
CDR3: CASSWDREDYGYTF; V: TRBV27; J: TRBJ1-2; length: 14
CDR3: CASSLDRRVADTQYF; V: TRBV5-5; J: TRBJ2-3; length: 15
CDR3: CASGPTIRESLF; V: TRBV2; J: TRBJ2-1; length: 12
CDR3: CASSPGQGRREQFF; V: TRBV6-5; J: TRBJ2-1; length: 14
CDR3: CASSPSTGGYEQYF; V: TRBV2; J: TRBJ2-7; length: 14
CDR3: CAPRDRVVSWNSPLHF; V: TRBV24-1; J: TRBJ1-6; length: 16
CDR3: CASCPRTGLNSPLHF; V: TRBV19; J: TRBJ1-6; length: 15
CDR3: CASSVFGTTPWDSTDTQYF; V: TRBV5-8; J: TRBJ2-3; length: 19
CDR3: CASTIRRQNTEAFF; V: TRBV19; J: TRBJ1-1; length: 14
CDR3: CASSEGQGYFNYGYTF; V: TRBV25-1; J: TRBJ1-2; length: 16
CDR3: CASTNPRDNHYGYTF; V: TRBV19; J: TRBJ1-2; length: 15
CDR3: CASRPTGNTEAFF; V: TRBV5-4; J: TRBJ1-1; length: 13
CDR3: CASSPQLAGGEDEQFF; V: TRBV7-9; J: TRBJ2-1; length: 16
CDR3: CASSTNRGWGLAAYNEQFF; V: TRBV7-2; J: TRBJ2-1; length: 19
CDR3: CASSQTGEETQYF; V: TRBV18; J: TRBJ2-5; length: 13
CDR3: CASSQEGLAGGARHRAYEQYF; V: TRBV4-2; J: TRBJ2-7; length: 21
CDR3: CAISSGTETDTQYF; V: TRBV10-3; J: TRBJ2-3; length: 14
CDR3: CATRSSGVSGELFF; V: TRBV24-1; J: TRBJ2-2; length: 14